This T cell receptor (beta chain) was documented in a study of T cell responses to AZD1222 COVID-19 vaccine. Profiling relied on immunoSEQ multiplex PCR, and the TCRdb table lists in-frame clones only, not all of them. The sample lists 150,000 to 200,000 clones; approximately 94% were seen once. V lost 9 bases and J 4 bases, leaving 13 bases between the germline ends. Germline V gives CDR1 LNHDA, CDR2 SQIVND (reference sequence). The CDR3 runs 14 residues. The clonotype comes from an adult in good health. Material: peripheral blood, obtained on day 0 of AZD1222 vaccination. J is TRBJ2-6 and V is TRBV19, with D possibly matching TRBD1 (7 bases). CDR3: CARNQGGGANVLTF. The CDR3, as DNA: TGTGCCAGGAACCAGGGGGGCGGGGCCAACGTCCTGACTTTC.